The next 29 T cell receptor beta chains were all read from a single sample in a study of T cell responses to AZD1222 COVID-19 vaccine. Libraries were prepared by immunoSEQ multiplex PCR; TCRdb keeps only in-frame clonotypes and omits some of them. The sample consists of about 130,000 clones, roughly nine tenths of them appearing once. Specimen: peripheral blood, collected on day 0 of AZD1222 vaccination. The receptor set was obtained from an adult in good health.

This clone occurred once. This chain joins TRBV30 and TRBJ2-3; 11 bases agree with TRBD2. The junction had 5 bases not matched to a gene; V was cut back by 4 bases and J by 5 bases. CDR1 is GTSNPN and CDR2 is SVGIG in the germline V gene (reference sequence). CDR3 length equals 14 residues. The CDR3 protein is CAWNPGTSGDTQYF. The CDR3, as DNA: TGTGCCTGGAACCCCGGGACTAGCGGAGATACGCAGTATTTT.

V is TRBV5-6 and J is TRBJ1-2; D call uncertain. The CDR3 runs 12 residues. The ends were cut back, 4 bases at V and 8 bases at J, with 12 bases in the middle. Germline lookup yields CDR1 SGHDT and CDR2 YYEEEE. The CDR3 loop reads CASSPRLGGYTF. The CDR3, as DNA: TGTGCCAGCAGCCCGCGATTGGGAGGCTACACCTTC.

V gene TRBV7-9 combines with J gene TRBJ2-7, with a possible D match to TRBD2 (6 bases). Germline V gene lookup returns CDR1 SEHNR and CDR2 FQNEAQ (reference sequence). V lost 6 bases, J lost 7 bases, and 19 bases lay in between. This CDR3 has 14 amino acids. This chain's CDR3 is CASRPRGYVQEQYF. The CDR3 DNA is TGTGCCAGCAGGCCCCGGGGGTACGTGCAAGAGCAGTACTTC.

Here the CDR3 reads CASSPGLAGEETQYF. For the CDR3, the DNA is TGTGCCAGCAGTCCCGGACTAGCGGGAGAGGAGACCCAGTACTTC. The chain links TRBV28 to TRBJ2-5, with 13 nucleotides matching TRBD2. Germline loops: CDR1 MDHEN, CDR2 SYDVKM. The CDR3 length is 15 residues. V was pared by 5 bases and J by 5 bases, with 5 bases of the junction left unmatched. The full variable domain, in which reference TRBV28 and TRBJ2-5 provide the parts outside the CDR3, is DVKVTQSSRYLVKRTGEKVFLECVQDMDHENMFWYRQDPGLGLRLIYFSYDVKMKEKGDIPEGYSVSREKKERFSLILESASTNQTSMYLCASSPGLAGEETQYFGPGTRLLVL.

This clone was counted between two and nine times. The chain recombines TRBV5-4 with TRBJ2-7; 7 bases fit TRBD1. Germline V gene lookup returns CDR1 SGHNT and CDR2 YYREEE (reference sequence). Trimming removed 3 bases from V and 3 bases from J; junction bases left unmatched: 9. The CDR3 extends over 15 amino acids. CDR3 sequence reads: CASSSRGQTIYEQYF. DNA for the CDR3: TGTGCCAGCAGCTCAAGGGGACAGACAATCTACGAGCAGTACTTC.

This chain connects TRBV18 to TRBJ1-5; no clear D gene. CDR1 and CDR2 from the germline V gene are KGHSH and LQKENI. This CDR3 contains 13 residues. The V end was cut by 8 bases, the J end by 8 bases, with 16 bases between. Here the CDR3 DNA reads TGTGCCAGCCGGCGCTCTCCGGGTGAGCCCCAGCATTTT. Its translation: CASRRSPGEPQHF.

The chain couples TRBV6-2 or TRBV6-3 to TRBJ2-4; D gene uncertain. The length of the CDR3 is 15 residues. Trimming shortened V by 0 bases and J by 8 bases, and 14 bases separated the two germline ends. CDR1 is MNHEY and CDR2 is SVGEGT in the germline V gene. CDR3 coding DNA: TGTGCCAGCAGTTACTCGAGTGGGGAATTGGACATTCAGTACTTC. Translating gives CASSYSSGELDIQYF.

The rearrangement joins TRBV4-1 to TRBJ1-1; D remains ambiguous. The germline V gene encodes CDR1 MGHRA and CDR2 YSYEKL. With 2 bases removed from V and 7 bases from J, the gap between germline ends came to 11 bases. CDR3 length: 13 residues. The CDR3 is CASSQSGQVEAFF. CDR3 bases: TGCGCCAGCAGCCAATCGGGCCAGGTTGAAGCTTTCTTT.

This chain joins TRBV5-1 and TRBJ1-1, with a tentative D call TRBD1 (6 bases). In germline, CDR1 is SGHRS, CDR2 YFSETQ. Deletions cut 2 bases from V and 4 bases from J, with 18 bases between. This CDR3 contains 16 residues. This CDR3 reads CASSFLLGGDRTEAFF. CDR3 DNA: TGCGCCAGCAGCTTCCTGTTAGGGGGGGATCGCACTGAAGCTTTCTTT. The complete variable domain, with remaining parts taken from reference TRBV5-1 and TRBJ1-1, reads KAGVTQTPRYLIKTRGQQVTLSCSPISGHRSVSWYQQTPGQGLQFLFEYFSETQRNKGNFPGRFSGRQFSNSRSEMNVSTLELGDSALYLCASSFLLGGDRTEAFFGQGTRLTVV.

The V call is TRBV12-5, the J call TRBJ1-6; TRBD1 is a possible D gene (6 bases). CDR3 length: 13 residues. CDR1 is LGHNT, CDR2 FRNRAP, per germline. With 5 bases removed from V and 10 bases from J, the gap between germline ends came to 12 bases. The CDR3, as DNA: TGTGCTAGTGGTACCCTAGGGGGGTCACCCCTCCACTTT. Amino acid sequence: CASGTLGGSPLHF.

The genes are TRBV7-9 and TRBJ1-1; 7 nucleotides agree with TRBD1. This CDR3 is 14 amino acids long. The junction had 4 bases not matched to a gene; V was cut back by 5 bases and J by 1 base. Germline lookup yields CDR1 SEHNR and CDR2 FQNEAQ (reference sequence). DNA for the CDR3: TGTGCCAGCAGCCTCCGGGACAGGAACACTGAAGCTTTCTTT. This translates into CASSLRDRNTEAFF.

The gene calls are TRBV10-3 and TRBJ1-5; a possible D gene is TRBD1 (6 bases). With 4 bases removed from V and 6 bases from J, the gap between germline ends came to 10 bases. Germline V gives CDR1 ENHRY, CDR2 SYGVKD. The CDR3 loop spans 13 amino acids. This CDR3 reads CAISGQVGQPQHF. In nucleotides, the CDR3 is TGTGCCATCAGTGGACAGGTCGGTCAGCCCCAGCATTTT.

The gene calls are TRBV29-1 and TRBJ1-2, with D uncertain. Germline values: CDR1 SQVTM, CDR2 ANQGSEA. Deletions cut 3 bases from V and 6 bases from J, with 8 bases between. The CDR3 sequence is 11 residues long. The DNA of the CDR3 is TGCAGCGTTGATCGTCTCAATGGCTACACCTTC. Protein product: CSVDRLNGYTF.

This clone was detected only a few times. In DNA form, the CDR3 reads TGTGCCAGCAGTTACTCGCGGAAAGCGCCGGGTTCACCCCTCCACTTT. Residues: CASSYSRKAPGSPLHF. The chain is built from TRBV6-2 or TRBV6-3 and TRBJ1-6; no clear D gene. Germline V lookup: CDR1 MNHEY, CDR2 SVGEGT. V lost 0 bases and J lost 9, with 15 bases in between. The CDR3 consists of 16 residues.

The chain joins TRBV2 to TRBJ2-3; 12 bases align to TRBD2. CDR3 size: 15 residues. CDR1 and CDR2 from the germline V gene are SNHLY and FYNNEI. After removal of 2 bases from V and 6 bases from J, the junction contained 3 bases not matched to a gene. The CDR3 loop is CASSESTSGRDTQYF. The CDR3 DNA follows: TGTGCCAGCAGTGAAAGCACTAGCGGGAGGGATACGCAGTATTTT.

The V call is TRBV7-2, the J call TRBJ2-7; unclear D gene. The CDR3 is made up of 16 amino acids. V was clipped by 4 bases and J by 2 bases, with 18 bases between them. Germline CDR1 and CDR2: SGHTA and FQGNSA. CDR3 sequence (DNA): TGTGCCAGCAGCTCTCCCCCTGGACGGAGAACCTACGAGCAGTACTTC. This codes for CASSSPPGRRTYEQYF.

CDR3 loop: CASSGLVAQGRPFF. The DNA for the CDR3 is TGTGCCAGCAGCGGATTAGTAGCACAGGGTAGGCCTTTCTTT. The rearrangement links TRBV9 to TRBJ1-1, with D tentatively TRBD1 (6 bases). Germline assignment: CDR1 SGDLS and CDR2 YYNGEE. V gave up 3 bases and J gave up 12 bases, with 21 bases separating them. This CDR3 spans 14 amino acids.

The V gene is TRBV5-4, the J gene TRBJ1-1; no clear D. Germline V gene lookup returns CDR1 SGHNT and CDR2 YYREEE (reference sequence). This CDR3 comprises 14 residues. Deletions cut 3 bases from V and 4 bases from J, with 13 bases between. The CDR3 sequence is CASSSPAGGTEAFF. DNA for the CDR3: TGTGCCAGCAGCTCCCCCGCTGGTGGCACTGAAGCTTTCTTT. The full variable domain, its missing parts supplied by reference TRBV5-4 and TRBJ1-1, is ETGVTQSPTHLIKTRGQQVTLRCSSQSGHNTVSWYQQALGQGPQFIFQYYREEENGRGNFPPRFSGLQFPNYSSELNVNALELDDSALYLCASSSPAGGTEAFFGQGTRLTVV.

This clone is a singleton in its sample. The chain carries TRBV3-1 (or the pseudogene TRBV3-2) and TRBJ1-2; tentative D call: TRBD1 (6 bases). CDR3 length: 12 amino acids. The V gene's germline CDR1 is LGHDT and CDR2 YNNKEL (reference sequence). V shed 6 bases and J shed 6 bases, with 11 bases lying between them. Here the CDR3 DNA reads TGTGCCAGCAGTTACACAGGGAATGGCTACACCTTC. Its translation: CASSYTGNGYTF.

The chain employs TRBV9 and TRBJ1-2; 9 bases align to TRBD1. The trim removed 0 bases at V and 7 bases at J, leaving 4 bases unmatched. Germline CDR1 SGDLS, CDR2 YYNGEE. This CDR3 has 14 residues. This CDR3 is CASSVGTGEGGYTF. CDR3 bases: TGTGCCAGCAGCGTAGGGACAGGGGAAGGTGGCTACACCTTC.

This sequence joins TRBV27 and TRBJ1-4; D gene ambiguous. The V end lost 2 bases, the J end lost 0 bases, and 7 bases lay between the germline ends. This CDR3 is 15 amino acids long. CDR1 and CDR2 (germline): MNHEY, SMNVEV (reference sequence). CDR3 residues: CASSLGLATNEKLFF. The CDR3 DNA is TGTGCCAGCAGTTTAGGTTTGGCAACTAATGAAAAACTGTTTTTT.

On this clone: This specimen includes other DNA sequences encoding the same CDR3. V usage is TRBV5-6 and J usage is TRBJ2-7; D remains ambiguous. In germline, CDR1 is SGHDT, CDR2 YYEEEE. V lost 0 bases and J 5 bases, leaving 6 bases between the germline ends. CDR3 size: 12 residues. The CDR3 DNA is TGTGCCAGCAGCTTGGGGGCGAACGAGCAGTACTTC. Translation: CASSLGANEQYF.

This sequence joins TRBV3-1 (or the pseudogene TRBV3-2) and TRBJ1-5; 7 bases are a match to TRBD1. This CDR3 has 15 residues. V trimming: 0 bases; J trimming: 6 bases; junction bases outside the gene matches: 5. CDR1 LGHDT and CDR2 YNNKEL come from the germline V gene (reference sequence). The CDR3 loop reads CASSQDLTGTQPQHF. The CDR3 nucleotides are TGTGCCAGCAGCCAAGATCTGACAGGGACTCAGCCCCAGCATTTT.

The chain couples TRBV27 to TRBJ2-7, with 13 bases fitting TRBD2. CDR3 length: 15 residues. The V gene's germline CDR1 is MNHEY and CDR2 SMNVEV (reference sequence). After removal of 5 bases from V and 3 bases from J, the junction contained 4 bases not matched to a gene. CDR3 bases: TGTGCCAGCAGTCACAGGACTAGCGGGAGCTACGAGCAGTACTTC. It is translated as CASSHRTSGSYEQYF.

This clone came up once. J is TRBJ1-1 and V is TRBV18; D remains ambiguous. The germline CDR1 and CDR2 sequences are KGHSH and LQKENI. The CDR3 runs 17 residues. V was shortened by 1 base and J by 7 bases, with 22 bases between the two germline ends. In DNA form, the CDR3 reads TGTGCCAGCTCACCACGTCCCCTGCAGGCGGGTAGAAATGAAGCTTTCTTT. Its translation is CASSPRPLQAGRNEAFF.

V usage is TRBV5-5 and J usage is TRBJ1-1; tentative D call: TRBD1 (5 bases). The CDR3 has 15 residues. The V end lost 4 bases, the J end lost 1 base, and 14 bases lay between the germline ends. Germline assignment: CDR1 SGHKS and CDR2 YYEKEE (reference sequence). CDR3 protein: CASSLAIDRNTEAFF. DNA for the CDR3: TGTGCCAGCAGCCTCGCGATTGACAGGAACACTGAAGCTTTCTTT.

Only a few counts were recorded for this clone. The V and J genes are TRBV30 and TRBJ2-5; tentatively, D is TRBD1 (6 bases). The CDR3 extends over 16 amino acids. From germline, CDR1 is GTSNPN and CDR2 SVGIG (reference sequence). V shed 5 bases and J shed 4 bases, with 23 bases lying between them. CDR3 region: CAWGGTGTTPGETQYF. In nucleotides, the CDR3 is TGTGCCTGGGGTGGGACCGGGACAACGCCAGGAGAGACCCAGTACTTC.

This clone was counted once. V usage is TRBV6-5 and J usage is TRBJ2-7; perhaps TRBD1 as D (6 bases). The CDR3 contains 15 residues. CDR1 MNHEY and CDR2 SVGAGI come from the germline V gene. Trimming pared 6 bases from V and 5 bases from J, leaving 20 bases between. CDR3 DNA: TGTGCCAGCAGCCCCGTGGGGACACAATGGGACGAGCAGTACTTC. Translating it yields CASSPVGTQWDEQYF.

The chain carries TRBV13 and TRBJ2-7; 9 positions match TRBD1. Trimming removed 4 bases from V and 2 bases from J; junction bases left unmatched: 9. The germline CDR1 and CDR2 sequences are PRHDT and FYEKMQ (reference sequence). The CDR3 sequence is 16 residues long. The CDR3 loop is CASSSLLGQGAYEQYF. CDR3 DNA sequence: TGTGCCAGCAGCTCGCTTTTGGGACAGGGAGCCTACGAGCAGTACTTC.